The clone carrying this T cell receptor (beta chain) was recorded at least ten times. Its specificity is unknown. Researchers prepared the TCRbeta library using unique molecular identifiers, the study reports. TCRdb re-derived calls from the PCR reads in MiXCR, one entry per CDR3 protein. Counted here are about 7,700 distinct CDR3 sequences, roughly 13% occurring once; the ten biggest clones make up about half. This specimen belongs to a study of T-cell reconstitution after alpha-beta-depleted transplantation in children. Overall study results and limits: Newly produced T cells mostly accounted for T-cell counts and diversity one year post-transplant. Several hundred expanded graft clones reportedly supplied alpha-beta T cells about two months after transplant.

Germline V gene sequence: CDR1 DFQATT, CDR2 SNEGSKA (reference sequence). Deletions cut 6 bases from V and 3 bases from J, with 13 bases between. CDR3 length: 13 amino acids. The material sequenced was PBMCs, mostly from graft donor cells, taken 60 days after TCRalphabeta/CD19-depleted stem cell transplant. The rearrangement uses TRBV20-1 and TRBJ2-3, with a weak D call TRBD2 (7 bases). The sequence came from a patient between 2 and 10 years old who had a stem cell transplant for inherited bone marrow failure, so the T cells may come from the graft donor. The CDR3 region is CSALGGGTDTQYF. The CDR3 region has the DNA TGCAGTGCCTTAGGGGGGGGGACAGATACGCAGTATTTT.